This TCR beta chain was found in a study of shared clonotypes between healthy human individuals. Whole-study findings and limits: Roughly 5% of naive CD4 clonotypes were common to several donors. Rarefaction gave evidence that sorted-subset sequencing remained incomplete despite large depth. What naive subsets generally showed was a larger estimated richness than memory subsets showed.

The sorted-subset replicate PCRs were given 200 ng DNA, which is tens of thousands of T cell genomes. Assay: immunoSEQ multiplex PCR; the TCRdb copy retains only in-frame clones and omits some. The sample includes more than 2 million clones, approximately 94% seen only once; the top ten take roughly 0.13%. Concerning this clone: Antigen specificity is unknown.

The CDR3 runs 13 residues. V was pared by 7 bases and J by 2 bases, with 12 bases between. The V gene's germline CDR1 is SGHRS and CDR2 YFSETQ. The receptor comes from a man aged 18 to 30 in good health. The V and J genes are TRBV5-1 and TRBJ1-1; D call uncertain. The sequencing sample was made of naive CD4+ T cells sorted from blood. Subset meaning: CD45RA+ positively selected. CDR3 DNA sequence: TGCGCCAGCGGGGTGATTGGAAACACTGAAGCTTTCTTT. Translating it yields CASGVIGNTEAFF. The variable domain in full, completed from reference TRBV5-1 and TRBJ1-1, reads KAGVTQTPRYLIKTRGQQVTLSCSPISGHRSVSWYQQTPGQGLQFLFEYFSETQRNKGNFPGRFSGRQFSNSRSEMNVSTLELGDSALYLCASGVIGNTEAFFGQGTRLTVV.